This T cell receptor (beta chain) was profiled in a study of brain T cells in children with intractable seizures. Measured with immunoSEQ multiplex PCR; TCRdb has only the in-frame clones, and not every one. The table shows roughly 80,000 clones, with around 91% occurring only once. This clone appeared a single time. The sequence was collected from a girl aged 2-15 years with Rasmussen encephalitis and intractable seizures. The starting material was peripheral blood, obtained at surgery.

CDR3 bases: TGTGCCAGCAGTGAAGCGCTATTATGGGGACAATATACCTTC. Residues: CASSEALLWGQYTF. The rearrangement links TRBV6-1 to TRBJ1-2; possibly TRBD1 for D (6 bases). Germline values: CDR1 MNHNS, CDR2 SASEGT. The CDR3 is 14 residues long. Trimming cost V 0 bases and J 14 bases, with 19 bases left between them.